The 24 T cell receptor beta chains reported below all come from one sample, sequenced in a study of PD-L1 blockade in urothelial cancer (dated by TCRdb to about 2017). What this sample's time point label stands for: pretreatment peripheral blood. The protocol used for the library was the immunoSEQ multiplex PCR assay. Here the immuneACCESS table is served through TCRdb, limited to in-frame sequences with V and J called. Missing clones are a known gap in these copies; in checked studies unresolved V genes cover under half, and the rest lacks a known reason. For this sample there are 55,000 to 75,000 clones; more than 80% appear just once. 1.5% to 2% of the sample rests with the top ten. The specimen was PBMCs, collected around atezolizumab (anti-PD-L1) treatment. Receptors originate from a man aged 70 or older with urothelial cancer.

V usage is TRBV7-3 and J usage is TRBJ2-2, with a tentative D call TRBD2 (5 bases). V was pared by 10 bases and J by 6 bases, with 21 bases between. Germline-derived CDR1 and CDR2 are SGHTA and FQGTGA. The CDR3 runs to 15 residues. The CDR3 sequence: CATRPGSLTAGELFF. The CDR3 bases are TGTGCCACCCGCCCGGGGAGCCTCACGGCCGGGGAGCTGTTTTTT.

The rearrangement links TRBV7-6 to TRBJ2-2; the D gene is possibly TRBD2 (5 bases). The V and J ends lost 1 base and 3 bases respectively, with 6 bases between them. CDR3 length: 14 amino acids. Germline V gives CDR1 SGHVS, CDR2 FNYEAQ. DNA for the CDR3: TGTGCCAGCAGCTTAGACGGGGACACCGGGGAGCTGTTTTTT. Its protein product is CASSLDGDTGELFF.

This chain joins TRBV27 and TRBJ1-4; possible D gene TRBD1, 6 bases. The germline CDR1 and CDR2 sequences are MNHEY and SMNVEV (reference sequence). CDR3 length equals 17 residues. The V and J ends lost 5 bases and 0 bases respectively, with 16 bases between them. The CDR3 sequence is CASSLGQLPATNEKLFF. The CDR3 nucleotides read TGTGCCAGCAGTCTCGGACAGTTGCCTGCAACTAATGAAAAACTGTTTTTT.

CDR3 nucleotides: TGTGCCAGCAGCCCACGGACTAGCGGGAGGACCGGGGAGCTGTTTTTT. Translating it yields CASSPRTSGRTGELFF. The genes are TRBV11-2 and TRBJ2-2, with 14 bases matching TRBD2. The V segment lost 5 bases and the J segment 5 bases; nucleotides outside the gene matches: 4. Per the germline V gene, CDR1 is SGHAT and CDR2 is FQNNGV. The CDR3 has 16 amino acids.

The rearrangement joins TRBV5-6 to TRBJ1-1; the D gene is possibly TRBD1 (5 bases). The V gene lost 2 bases and the J gene lost 4 bases, with 15 bases spanning the gap. Per the germline V gene, CDR1 is SGHDT and CDR2 is YYEEEE. The CDR3 contains 15 residues. Here the CDR3 reads CASSFSTGQGTEAFF. CDR3 sequence (DNA): TGTGCCAGCAGCTTTTCTACGGGTCAGGGCACTGAAGCTTTCTTT.

The chain combines TRBV29-1 with TRBJ2-1, with D perhaps TRBD2 (5 bases). This CDR3 region has 14 residues. Germline CDR1 is SQVTM and CDR2 is ANQGSEA. V was pared by 5 bases and J by 4 bases, with 15 bases between. The CDR3, as DNA: TGCAGCGTTTATAGCCCGCGGGTATACAATGAGCAGTTCTTC. Translated: CSVYSPRVYNEQFF.

This chain uses TRBV4-2 with TRBJ2-5, with TRBD2 matching 7 bases. Germline V CDR1 and CDR2: LGHNA, YNFKEQ. The trim removed 0 bases at V and 4 bases at J, leaving 14 bases unmatched. The CDR3 is 18 residues long. For the CDR3, the DNA is TGTGCCAGCAGCCAAGATACGATTGGGCGGGGGTCCCGAGAGACCCAGTACTTC. Amino acid sequence: CASSQDTIGRGSRETQYF.

V usage is TRBV5-4 and J usage is TRBJ2-1; D ambiguous. Germline CDR1 reads SGHNT; CDR2 reads YYREEE (reference sequence). Trimming removed 0 bases from V and 5 bases from J, with 6 bases in between. The CDR3 covers 13 residues. The CDR3 sequence is CASSLGIDNEQFF. As DNA, the CDR3 is TGTGCCAGCAGCTTGGGTATTGACAATGAGCAGTTCTTC. Together with reference TRBV5-4 and TRBJ2-1, the CDR3 gives the full variable domain: ETGVTQSPTHLIKTRGQQVTLRCSSQSGHNTVSWYQQALGQGPQFIFQYYREEENGRGNFPPRFSGLQFPNYSSELNVNALELDDSALYLCASSLGIDNEQFFGPGTRLTVL.

The chain combines TRBV7-9 with TRBJ1-1; 7 bases line up with TRBD1. This CDR3 is built from 14 residues. Trimming removed 4 bases from V and 1 base from J; junction bases left unmatched: 3. Germline CDR1 SEHNR, CDR2 FQNEAQ (reference sequence). The CDR3 nucleotides are TGTGCCAGCAGCTCAACAGGGGCGAACACTGAAGCTTTCTTT. This gives the protein CASSSTGANTEAFF.

CDR3 loop: CASSSTPTEIETQYF. The CDR3 DNA reads as TGCGCCAGCAGCTCCACCCCGACAGAGATCGAGACCCAGTACTTC. V and J are TRBV5-1 and TRBJ2-5, with a possible D match to TRBD1 (5 bases). V lost 3 bases to trimming and J lost 5 bases, with 17 bases between them. The CDR3 extends over 15 amino acids. Per germline, CDR1 SGHRS and CDR2 YFSETQ.

This chain connects TRBV5-8 to TRBJ1-1, with TRBD1 as a possible D gene (5 bases). CDR1 is SGHTS, CDR2 YDEGEE, per germline. This CDR3 is built from 13 residues. Trimming removed 1 base from V and 6 bases from J, with 10 bases in between. The CDR3 sequence is CASSLRAGAEAFF. CDR3 nucleotide sequence: TGTGCCAGCAGCTTGCGGGCGGGGGCTGAAGCTTTCTTT.

The chain carries TRBV11-2 and TRBJ2-5; D may be TRBD2 (7 bases). Trimming cost V 0 bases and J 7 bases, with 15 bases left between them. Germline-derived CDR1 and CDR2 are SGHAT and FQNNGV. The CDR3 covers 15 residues. The CDR3 sequence is CASSLDLGGGGTQYF. For the CDR3, the DNA is TGTGCCAGCAGCTTAGACTTGGGGGGCGGGGGGACCCAGTACTTC. Complete variable domain (other parts from reference TRBV11-2 and TRBJ2-5): EAGVAQSPRYKIIEKRQSVAFWCNPISGHATLYWYQQILGQGPKLLIQFQNNGVVDDSQLPKDRFSAERLKGVDSTLKIQPAKLEDSAVYLCASSLDLGGGGTQYFGPGTRLLVL.

The V and J genes are TRBV19 and TRBJ1-2, with a tentative D call TRBD1 (6 bases). V was clipped by 6 bases and J by 2 bases, with 16 bases between them. Germline CDR1 and CDR2: LNHDA and SQIVND (reference sequence). The length of the CDR3 is 15 residues. The CDR3: CASRKNPQGNYGYTF. The DNA of the CDR3 is TGTGCCAGTAGAAAAAACCCCCAGGGGAACTATGGCTACACCTTC.

The chain uses TRBV2 and TRBJ1-1; D gene uncertain. V lost 0 bases and J 1 base, leaving 6 bases between the germline ends. The germline V gene has CDR1 SNHLY and CDR2 FYNNEI. The CDR3 runs to 14 residues. The CDR3 sequence is CASSEARGNTEAFF. Here the CDR3 DNA reads TGTGCCAGCAGTGAAGCACGCGGGAACACTGAAGCTTTCTTT.

The rearrangement links TRBV27 to TRBJ2-5; 9 nucleotides match TRBD1. This CDR3 comprises 14 residues. V shed 5 bases and J 4 bases; nucleotides not matched to a gene: 5. Per the germline V gene, CDR1 is MNHEY and CDR2 is SMNVEV (reference sequence). For the CDR3, the DNA is TGTGCCAGCAGTCTCCCGGACAGGGGAGAGACCCAGTACTTC. It is translated as CASSLPDRGETQYF.

The J gene is TRBJ1-1, the V gene TRBV18; the D gene is possibly TRBD1 (6 bases). The ends were cut back, 0 bases at V and 1 base at J, with 12 bases in the middle. CDR1 is KGHSH, CDR2 LQKENI, per germline. This CDR3 has 16 residues. In DNA, the CDR3 is TGTGCCAGCTCACCACCGGGAGGGGGGAGGAACACTGAAGCTTTCTTT. Its translation: CASSPPGGGRNTEAFF.

The chain links TRBV27 to TRBJ1-4, with 8 nucleotides matching TRBD1. V trimming: 6 bases; J trimming: 7 bases; junction bases outside the gene matches: 10. The CDR3 contains 15 residues. Germline-derived CDR1 and CDR2 are MNHEY and SMNVEV (reference sequence). The CDR3 DNA reads TGTGCCAGCAGGGAATACCAGGGGGCGGGTGAAAAACTGTTTTTT. Protein product: CASREYQGAGEKLFF. Using reference TRBV27 and TRBJ1-4 for the parts outside the CDR3, the full variable domain is EAQVTQNPRYLITVTGKKLTVTCSQNMNHEYMSWYRQDPGLGLRQIYYSMNVEVTDKGDVPEGYKVSRKEKRNFPLILESPSPNQTSLYFCASREYQGAGEKLFFGSGTQLSVL.

The chain is built from TRBV27 and TRBJ2-2, with D hard to call. The germline V gene has CDR1 MNHEY and CDR2 SMNVEV (reference sequence). Trimming cost V 6 bases and J 6 bases, with 8 bases left between them. This CDR3 has 12 amino acids. The CDR3 DNA follows: TGTGCCAGCAGCCACCGGGCCGGGGAGCTGTTTTTT. It specifies CASSHRAGELFF.

The V call is TRBV19, the J call TRBJ2-3; possible D gene TRBD1, 5 bases. CDR1 is LNHDA, CDR2 SQIVND, per germline (reference sequence). The CDR3 runs 15 residues. V was pared by 2 bases and J by 5 bases, with 14 bases between. The CDR3 protein is CASSITAGFRDTQYF. DNA of the CDR3: TGTGCCAGTAGTATAACGGCAGGGTTTCGAGATACGCAGTATTTT. Variable domain in full (rest from reference TRBV19 and TRBJ2-3): DGGITQSPKYLFRKEGQNVTLSCEQNLNHDAMYWYRQDPGQGLRLIYYSQIVNDFQKGDIAEGYSVSREKKESFPLTVTSAQKNPTAFYLCASSITAGFRDTQYFGPGTRLTVL.

The chain couples TRBV11-2 to TRBJ2-3; D is unclear. In germline, CDR1 is SGHAT, CDR2 FQNNGV. The CDR3 runs to 14 residues. Trimming cost V 5 bases and J 3 bases, with 12 bases left between them. The DNA for the CDR3 is TGTGCCAGCAGCCCCCCAAGTACAACAGATACGCAGTATTTT. Translating gives CASSPPSTTDTQYF.

This CDR3 is CAISERLAGGYNEQFF. The CDR3 region has the DNA TGTGCCATCAGTGAGAGACTAGCGGGAGGGTACAATGAGCAGTTCTTC. This chain uses TRBV10-3 with TRBJ2-1; 14 bases agree with TRBD2. This CDR3 contains 16 residues. The junction had 1 base not matched to a gene; V was cut back by 2 bases and J by 4 bases. The germline gives CDR1 ENHRY, CDR2 SYGVKD.

The rearrangement uses TRBV5-1 and TRBJ2-1; 7 bases match TRBD1. J was trimmed by 7 bases and V by 3 bases; bases with no gene match: 13. Germline V lookup: CDR1 SGHRS, CDR2 YFSETQ. This CDR3 is built from 16 residues. The CDR3 is CASSSQETTGSNEQFF. The CDR3 DNA reads as TGCGCCAGCAGCTCACAAGAAACGACAGGGAGTAATGAGCAGTTCTTC. The complete variable domain, with remaining parts taken from reference TRBV5-1 and TRBJ2-1, reads KAGVTQTPRYLIKTRGQQVTLSCSPISGHRSVSWYQQTPGQGLQFLFEYFSETQRNKGNFPGRFSGRQFSNSRSEMNVSTLELGDSALYLCASSSQETTGSNEQFFGPGTRLTVL.

The V and J genes are TRBV6-1 and TRBJ1-2; D might be TRBD1 (5 bases). V was clipped by 7 bases and J by 2 bases, with 17 bases between them. Germline V gives CDR1 MNHNS, CDR2 SASEGT. The CDR3 has 15 amino acids. The CDR3 reads CASTPRRQQNYGYTF. DNA of the CDR3: TGTGCCAGCACTCCCCGACGACAGCAAAACTATGGCTACACCTTC.

The rearrangement uses TRBV6-6 and TRBJ1-1; D gene ambiguous. This CDR3 is 13 amino acids long. V was cut by 7 bases and J by 2 bases, with 11 bases left in between. Germline values: CDR1 MNHNY, CDR2 SVGAGI (reference sequence). For the CDR3, the DNA is TGTGCCAGCACCGGGGAAGGCAACACTGAAGCTTTCTTT. Protein sequence: CASTGEGNTEAFF.